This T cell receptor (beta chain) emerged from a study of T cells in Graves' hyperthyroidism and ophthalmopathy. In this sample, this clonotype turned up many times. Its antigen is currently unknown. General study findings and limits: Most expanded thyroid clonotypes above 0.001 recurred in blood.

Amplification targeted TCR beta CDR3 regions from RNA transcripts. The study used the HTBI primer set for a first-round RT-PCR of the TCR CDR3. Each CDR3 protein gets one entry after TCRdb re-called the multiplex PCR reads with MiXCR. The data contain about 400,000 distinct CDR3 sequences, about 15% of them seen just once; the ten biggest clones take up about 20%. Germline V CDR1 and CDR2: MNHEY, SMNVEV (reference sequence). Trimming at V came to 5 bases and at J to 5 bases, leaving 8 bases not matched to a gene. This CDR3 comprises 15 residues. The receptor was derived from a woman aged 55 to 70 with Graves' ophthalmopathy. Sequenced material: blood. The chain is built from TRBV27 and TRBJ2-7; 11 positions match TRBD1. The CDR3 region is CASSPLGQGANEQYF. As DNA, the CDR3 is TGTGCCAGCAGTCCCCTCGGACAGGGGGCAAACGAGCAGTACTTC.